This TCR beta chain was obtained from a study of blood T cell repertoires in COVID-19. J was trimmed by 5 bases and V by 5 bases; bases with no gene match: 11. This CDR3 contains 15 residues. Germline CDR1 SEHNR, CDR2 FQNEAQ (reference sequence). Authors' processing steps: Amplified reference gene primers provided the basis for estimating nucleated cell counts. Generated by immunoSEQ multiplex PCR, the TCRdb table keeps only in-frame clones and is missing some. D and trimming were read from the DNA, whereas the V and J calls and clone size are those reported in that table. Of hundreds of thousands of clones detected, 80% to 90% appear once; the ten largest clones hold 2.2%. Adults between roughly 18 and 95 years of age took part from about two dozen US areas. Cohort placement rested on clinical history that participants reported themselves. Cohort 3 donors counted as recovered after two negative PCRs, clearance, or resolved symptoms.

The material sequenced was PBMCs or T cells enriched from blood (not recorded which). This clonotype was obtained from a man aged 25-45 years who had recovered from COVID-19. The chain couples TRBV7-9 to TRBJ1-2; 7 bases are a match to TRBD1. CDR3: CASSRNRGVGYGYTF. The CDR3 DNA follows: TGTGCCAGCAGCCGAAACAGGGGAGTGGGGTATGGCTACACCTTC.